This T cell receptor (beta chain) was profiled in a study of regulatory and conventional T cells in RAG deficiency (TCRdb year 2017). As for the study more broadly: The study used high-throughput TCR beta sequencing to compare repertoire diversity and composition of Treg, conventional CD4+ and CD8+ T cells between RAG-deficient patients and healthy controls. Summary of the overall study and its limitations: All patient T-cell subsets had shorter CDR3 lengths; Omenn syndrome patients showed >85% Treg-Tconv repertoire overlap at nucleotide and amino acid level. Compared with control T-cell subpopulations, the RAG-deficient patients had markedly lower Shannon entropy and higher Simpson indices. In Omenn syndrome and CID/AS patients compared with controls, around 100-fold fewer unique TCR beta sequences were detected from Treg cells, versus 9.5 to 10-fold fewer for other subsets. The CD25-high CD127-low cells sorted from Omenn syndrome patients may be peripherally activated cells rather than true Treg cells. Some T-cell subset analyses were not performed for some subjects.

Before genomic DNA extraction, conventional CD4+ T cells were purified from blood as CD25-low CD127-high cells. For repertoire analyses, the comparison group consisted of roughly 8 healthy control donors. CDR1 and CDR2, looked up from the germline V gene, are SGHTA and FQGNSA. There are 15 amino acids in the CDR3, from cysteine to phenylalanine inclusive. Only the CDR3 region is kept as DNA, spanning 45 bases read in frame from base 1. V is shortened by 3 bases, J by 0 bases, and the region joining them spans 8 bases. With respect to this clone: This clone's antigen is unknown. Base quality data are lacking; no much larger clone is found one base away.

The library was generated by the immunoSEQ multiplex PCR assay. Rearranged TCR beta chain products were amplified from the genomic DNA of sorted T-cell subsets and were then sequenced. As for how the authors treated the data: Shannon entropy and Simpson indices were used to measure how diverse the repertoire of productive TCR beta rearrangements was. Clonal expansion was assessed using the summed frequency of the 100 most abundant productive TCR beta clonotypes among total reads. A self-reactivity index based on amino acid usage at CDR3beta positions 6 and 7 was applied to the TRB repertoires. Two-way ANOVA was applied to the repertoire analyses, whereas Student t or Mann-Whitney tests were applied to the flow cytometric analyses. TCRdb's version of the immuneACCESS table is confined to in-frame rearrangements and falls short of the full clone set. An unresolved V gene accounts for under half of the shortfall where checked; the remainder is of unknown origin. V and J calls and clone size are copied from that table; D and trimming were computed from the DNA. This sample gives roughly 34,000 clones in total; roughly three quarters of them show up just once. The ten biggest clones cover 3% to 4% of the sample.

The data were also submitted as part of a second study, on regulatory T cells. As the second study states: In the multiplex PCR, 52 forward TRBV primers and 13 reverse TRBJ primers were used, and assay-based and computational corrections were applied for amplification bias. Patient repertoires showed restricted unique TRB V-J pairs and skewed V and J gene usage, most marked in regulatory T cells. The study compared T-cell receptor beta repertoires of sorted regulatory, conventional CD4+ and CD8+ T cells in CD3G-deficient patients with those in healthy controls. Ficoll density separation was used to isolate peripheral blood mononuclear cells. Rearranged TRB loci were amplified from genomic DNA by multiplex PCR within the immunoSEQ assay. TRB amplicons were sequenced using an Illumina HiSeq platform. Raw sequences were error-filtered and aligned to reference gene sequences by custom algorithms and were subsequently analyzed with the immunoSEQ online tools. Frequencies of productive and nonproductive TRB rearrangements were evaluated among both unique and total sequences. Group comparisons used t tests, Mann-Whitney tests or two-way ANOVA run in Prism software.

The sample consisted of CD4+ effector T cells sorted from blood. The sequence was collected from a human donor in good health. Rearrangement joined TRBV7-2 to TRBJ1-4; no confident D gene assignment can be made. The CDR3: CASSLQIATNEKLFF. In nucleotide form, the sequence is TGTGCCAGCAGCTTGCAGATCGCAACTAATGAAAAACTGTTTTTT.